A single T cell receptor beta chain is shown here with its context. Its cognate antigen is unknown. Repertoires were generated with immunoSEQ multiplex PCR, while TCRdb's copy carries only in-frame clones and drops some. The table shows roughly 35,000 clones, with 92% occurring only once. From germline, CDR1 is LNHDA and CDR2 SQIVND (reference sequence). The CDR3 is made up of 13 amino acids. V shed 2 bases and J shed 4 bases, with 8 bases lying between them. The entry originates in a study of T cells in localized non-small cell lung cancer. Study findings and constraints: A higher density of T cells in blood coincided with extended overall survival. Adjacent lung tissue had a median 57 of the top 100 clones found in the tumor.

This TCR was recovered from a female donor over 55 with stage I lung adenocarcinoma. The sequenced sample was peripheral blood, obtained before any cancer treatment. The V call is TRBV19, the J call TRBJ2-5; D is unclear. CDR3 region: CASSISELETQYF. CDR3 nucleotides: TGTGCCAGTAGTATATCTGAACTAGAGACCCAGTACTTC.